These 22 T cell receptor beta chains came from one sample sequenced in a study of persistence of HIV-infected CD4 T cells. Sequencing used immunoSEQ version 4 in survey mode. Using immunoSEQ multiplex PCR, the repertoire was profiled, and TCRdb retains in-frame clones only, with some absent. Of 30,000 or so clones detected, around four fifths appear once; the ten largest clones hold roughly 18%. The stimulus was an HIV-1 Gag 15-mer peptide pool, 0.8 to 1 ug/peptide/mL. CD40L-negative CD69-negative CD45RO-high memory CD4+ T cells were sorted as populations depleted of antigen-responding cells. These receptors' antigens are unknown. The input for sequencing was CD4+ T cells sorted from PBMCs after approximately 19-hour stimulation, taken from a patient who received antiretroviral therapy. These receptor sequences come from an adult woman with HIV who was CMV-seropositive.

The chain is built from TRBV2 and TRBJ2-7; no clear D. This CDR3 has 13 residues. Germline lookup yields CDR1 SNHLY and CDR2 FYNNEI. V dropped 6 bases and J dropped 2 bases, with 11 bases sitting between them. The CDR3 loop is CASSRLRAYEQYF. The CDR3 bases are TGTGCCAGCAGCCGCCTAAGGGCCTACGAGCAGTACTTC.

The V call is TRBV7-9, the J call TRBJ2-2; D gene uncertain. V dropped 5 bases and J dropped 4 bases, with 20 bases sitting between them. This CDR3 is 17 amino acids long. Germline CDR1 SEHNR, CDR2 FQNEAQ (reference sequence). CDR3 residues: CASSLLGWGKGTGELFF. For the CDR3, the DNA is TGTGCCAGCAGCCTCTTAGGTTGGGGAAAGGGCACCGGGGAGCTGTTTTTT.

This clone was recorded only once. The chain recombines TRBV24-1 with TRBJ2-2; D call uncertain. This CDR3 region has 15 residues. Germline V gene data show CDR1 as KGHDR and CDR2 as SFDVKD. Trimming took off 5 bases at V and 7 bases at J, with 16 bases between the two ends. CDR3 bases: TGTGCCACCAGTGGAGAACGTGGGGTCATCGGGGAGCTGTTTTTT. Its translation: CATSGERGVIGELFF.

V and J are TRBV18 and TRBJ1-5; 7 bases are shared with TRBD1. Germline loops: CDR1 KGHSH, CDR2 LQKENI. The CDR3 runs 14 residues. J lost 5 bases, V lost 5 bases, and 6 bases had no gene match. The CDR3 loop is CASSMTGIDQPQHF. For the CDR3, the DNA is TGTGCCAGCTCAATGACAGGGATCGATCAGCCCCAGCATTTT.

The chain is built from TRBV2 and TRBJ2-1, with TRBD2 matching over 10 bases. The trim removed 4 bases at V and 5 bases at J, leaving 2 bases unmatched. There are 14 residues in the CDR3. Looked up from germline, CDR1 is SNHLY and CDR2 is FYNNEI. The CDR3 reads CASSVTSGNNEQFF. In nucleotides, the CDR3 is TGTGCCAGCAGTGTTACTAGCGGGAACAATGAGCAGTTCTTC. Full variable domain (missing parts from reference TRBV2 and TRBJ2-1): EPEVTQTPSHQVTQMGQEVILRCVPISNHLYFYWYRQILGQKVEFLVSFYNNEISEKSEIFDDQFSVERPDGSNFTLKIRSTKLEDSAMYFCASSVTSGNNEQFFGPGTRLTVL.

The J gene is TRBJ1-2, the V gene TRBV3-1 (or the pseudogene TRBV3-2); D might be TRBD1 (6 bases). The ends were cut back, 4 bases at V and 1 base at J, with 16 bases in the middle. Germline assignment: CDR1 LGHDT and CDR2 YNNKEL (reference sequence). This CDR3 region has 16 residues. Here the CDR3 reads CASSRGLQGGNYGYTF. The DNA of the CDR3 is TGTGCCAGCAGCCGAGGACTACAGGGAGGTAACTATGGCTACACCTTC.

The CDR3 bases are TGTGCCAGCACTCAGGGCAGGGAATTCACAGATACGCAGTATTTT. This gives the protein CASTQGREFTDTQYF. The chain carries TRBV11-3 and TRBJ2-3; a possible D gene is TRBD1 (5 bases). The germline gives CDR1 SGHNT, CDR2 YENEEA. V dropped 7 bases and J dropped 2 bases, with 16 bases sitting between them. The CDR3 consists of 15 residues.

J is TRBJ1-1 and V is TRBV5-4; weak D call: TRBD1 (6 bases). The CDR3 is made up of 15 amino acids. V shed 4 bases and J shed 4 bases, with 17 bases lying between them. Germline assignment: CDR1 SGHNT and CDR2 YYREEE (reference sequence). The DNA of the CDR3 is TGTGCCAGCAGCCCCGGGGCGGGGGCGCCCACTGAAGCTTTCTTT. This sequence encodes CASSPGAGAPTEAFF.

The V and J genes are TRBV29-1 and TRBJ2-7; 9 positions match TRBD1. Germline assignment: CDR1 SQVTM and CDR2 ANQGSEA. CDR3 length: 13 residues. J lost 5 bases, V lost 3 bases, and 5 bases had no gene match. The CDR3 DNA reads as TGCAGCGTTGAGGGGACAGGGCGACACGAGCAGTACTTC. This codes for CSVEGTGRHEQYF.

This sequence joins TRBV6-2 or TRBV6-3 and TRBJ1-2, with D tentatively TRBD1 (6 bases). V was pared by 5 bases and J by 4 bases, with 11 bases between. Germline CDR1 MNHEY, CDR2 SVGEGT. This CDR3 region has 13 residues. CDR3 DNA sequence: TGTGCCAGCAGTAAAGGACAGAGCTATGGCTACACCTTC. This encodes CASSKGQSYGYTF.

This chain uses TRBV2 with TRBJ2-5; no firm D call. The CDR3 loop spans 11 amino acids. Per the germline V gene, CDR1 is SNHLY and CDR2 is FYNNEI. V lost 4 bases, J lost 5 bases, and 5 bases lay in between. CDR3 in DNA: TGTGCCAGCAGTGGCTGGGAGACCCAGTACTTC. This codes for CASSGWETQYF.

This chain uses TRBV15 with TRBJ2-3, with 11 bases identical to TRBD2. Germline CDR1 and CDR2: LNHNV and YYDKDF (reference sequence). The CDR3 has 17 amino acids. V gave up 6 bases and J gave up 0 bases; unmatched junction bases: 8. The CDR3 here is CATREGASGGSTDTQYF. The CDR3, as DNA: TGTGCCACCAGAGAGGGGGCTAGCGGGGGGAGCACAGATACGCAGTATTTT.

V is TRBV28 and J is TRBJ1-5, with a possible D match to TRBD1 (6 bases). The CDR3 contains 17 residues. From germline, CDR1 is MDHEN and CDR2 SYDVKM. Trimming took 5 bases from V and 0 from J, leaving 17 bases between them. The CDR3 DNA sequence: TGTGCCAGCAGTGCCCTGACAGGAGGATATAGCAATCAGCCCCAGCATTTT. This sequence encodes CASSALTGGYSNQPQHF.

This chain joins TRBV6-5 and TRBJ2-7, with 7 positions matching TRBD2. From germline, CDR1 is MNHEY and CDR2 SVGAGI. With 2 bases clipped from V and 6 bases from J, the junction kept 10 bases outside the gene matches. The CDR3 is made up of 15 amino acids. The CDR3 sequence: CASSYEGRGGSEQYF. The CDR3 DNA sequence: TGTGCCAGCAGTTACGAGGGGAGGGGAGGTTCCGAGCAGTACTTC.

This clone was observed once. This rearrangement joins TRBV4-3 to TRBJ1-2; TRBD1 aligns across 8 bases. Germline CDR1 LGHNA, CDR2 YSLEER. The CDR3 runs 16 residues. The junction had 10 bases not matched to a gene; V was cut back by 1 base and J by 6 bases. CDR3 residues: CASSQGGLTGANGYTF. The CDR3 DNA reads as TGCGCCAGCAGCCAAGGAGGGTTGACAGGGGCGAATGGCTACACCTTC.

This clone was recorded a few times. The CDR3 coding sequence is TGCGCCAGCAGCTTGGGGGGGACAGGGGCGAATCAGCCCCAGCATTTT. It yields the protein CASSLGGTGANQPQHF. The chain combines TRBV5-1 with TRBJ1-5, with 10 bases identical to TRBD1. CDR1 and CDR2 (germline): SGHRS, YFSETQ. Germline trimming cut 0 bases from V and 4 bases from J; bases unmatched to any gene: 4. CDR3 length: 16 amino acids.

This chain links TRBV9 with TRBJ1-3; a weak D match, TRBD1 (5 bases). Looked up from germline, CDR1 is SGDLS and CDR2 is YYNGEE. V was trimmed by 5 bases and J by 1 base, leaving 13 bases between them. The CDR3 extends over 15 amino acids. DNA for the CDR3: TGTGCCAGCAGTCGGGACGGGCGGTCTGGAAACACCATATATTTT. Translating it yields CASSRDGRSGNTIYF. Supplemented by reference TRBV9 and TRBJ1-3, the full variable domain reads DSGVTQTPKHLITATGQRVTLRCSPRSGDLSVYWYQQSLDQGLQFLIQYYNGEERAKGNILERFSAQQFPDLHSELNLSSLELGDSALYFCASSRDGRSGNTIYFGEGSWLTVV.

The chain carries TRBV10-2 and TRBJ1-1; D may be TRBD1 (5 bases). The germline CDR1 and CDR2 sequences are WSHSY and SAAADI. This CDR3 region has 14 residues. Trimming left V 8 bases short and J 1 base short, with 14 bases between. The CDR3 loop is CASSDRAENTEAFF. The CDR3, as DNA: TGCGCCAGCTCTGACAGAGCAGAGAACACTGAAGCTTTCTTT.

This clone was counted between two and nine times. The rearrangement uses TRBV6-5 and TRBJ1-1, with D maybe TRBD1 (6 bases). The germline V and J ends were trimmed by 4 bases and 1 base, with 7 bases remaining between them. This CDR3 comprises 13 residues. CDR1 is MNHEY and CDR2 is SVGAGI in the germline V gene. In DNA form, the CDR3 reads TGTGCCAGCAGTTCGACAGGGAACACTGAAGCTTTCTTT. Translation gives CASSSTGNTEAFF.

The V and J genes are TRBV30 and TRBJ1-5, with TRBD1 identical over 7 bases. The V gene's germline CDR1 is GTSNPN and CDR2 SVGIG (reference sequence). CDR3 length: 15 residues. Unmatched junction bases numbered 4, after V lost 2 bases and J lost 0 bases. The CDR3 region is CAWSNRGYSNQPQHF. The CDR3 region has the DNA TGTGCCTGGAGTAACAGGGGTTATAGCAATCAGCCCCAGCATTTT. Full variable domain (remainder filled in from reference TRBV30 and TRBJ1-5): SQTIHQWPATLVQPVGSPLSLECTVEGTSNPNLYWYRQAAGRGLQLLFYSVGIGQISSEVPQNLSASRPQDRQFILSSKKLLLSDSGFYLCAWSNRGYSNQPQHFGDGTRLSIL.

V is TRBV4-1 and J is TRBJ1-4, with D tentatively TRBD1 (5 bases). The CDR3 is 18 residues long. The germline V and J ends were trimmed by 0 bases and 8 bases, with 22 bases remaining between them. Germline CDR1 reads MGHRA; CDR2 reads YSYEKL. This chain's CDR3 is CASSQDYPPRGGREKLFF. The CDR3, as DNA: TGCGCCAGCAGCCAAGATTACCCTCCCCGTGGGGGGAGGGAAAAACTGTTTTTT.

The chain has TRBV10-3 and TRBJ2-3; D perhaps matches TRBD1 (5 bases). Trimming took off 4 bases at V and 2 bases at J, with 10 bases between the two ends. Germline V gene sequence: CDR1 ENHRY, CDR2 SYGVKD. This CDR3 comprises 14 residues. The CDR3 DNA follows: TGTGCCATCAGTGTAGGGGCGACCACAGATACGCAGTATTTT. Translating gives CAISVGATTDTQYF.